These T cell receptor beta chains were read from a single sample in a study of cytomegalovirus exposure and HLA in healthy donors. Clones were read by immunoSEQ multiplex PCR, and TCRdb kept only the in-frame ones, dropping some. The table includes 110,000 to 150,000 clones, about 74% detected once. The sequenced sample consisted of PBMCs. All receptors come from a woman between 40 and 55 years old in good health and CMV-seronegative. CDR3s leave out the opening cysteine and the closing phenylalanine or tryptophan. The order of the fields is CDR3 length, J gene, V gene, clone size, CDR3 protein. The size entry is marked missing in some rows and otherwise reads once, few, many or a size class.

>12|TRBJ2-1|TRBV6-1|.
ASSPDRDSGEQF
>13|TRBJ2-4|TRBV7-9|once
ASSRQGLSKNIQY
>13|TRBJ1-5|TRBV7-9|.
ASSLGSPGNQPQH
>13|TRBJ2-7|TRBV15|.
ATSRDRLGGDEQY
>12|TRBJ2-1|TRBV29-1|few
SVEFGSGTSEQF
>12|TRBJ1-2|TRBV7-9|.
ASSPSEGPYGYT
>13|TRBJ2-7|TRBV5-1|once
ASSLASGATYEQY
>10|TRBJ2-7|TRBV25-1|.
ASVGSPYEQY
>10|TRBJ1-1|TRBV29-1|.
SVEGQSWGAF
>10|TRBJ2-7|TRBV28|.
ASTTGSYEQY
>12|TRBJ1-3|TRBV5-4|.
ASSFGGEGNTIY
>11|TRBJ1-3|TRBV6-1|.
ASSEVFMNTIY
>14|TRBJ2-2|TRBV29-1|.
SVMGLAGEGTGELF
>14|TRBJ2-1|TRBV13|.
ASSSRQGPSYNEQF
>12|TRBJ2-3|TRBV7-9|once
SSSSRLSTDTQY
>13|TRBJ1-4|TRBV5-1|.
ASSLVGTGGEKLF
>14|TRBJ1-3|TRBV6-1|few
ASSEYGGVGGNTIY
>13|TRBJ2-1|TRBV11-2|.
ASSVRGGSYNEQF
>13|TRBJ2-1|TRBV6-4|once
ASSRGNNPYNEQF
>14|TRBJ2-7|TRBV29-1|.
SVKTGTGALGYEQY
>13|TRBJ1-2|TRBV5-8|once
ASSPGQGASRRYT
>12|TRBJ2-5|TRBV7-6|.
ASSLGGQVREQY
>12|TRBJ2-7|TRBV9|.
ASSPGTEDYEQY
>13|TRBJ1-4|TRBV18|few
ASSPPGQGIEKLF
>11|TRBJ1-2|TRBV7-2|.
ASSLGWEGGYT
>12|TRBJ2-1|TRBV4-1|.
ASSHNSKQGEQF
>14|TRBJ2-7|TRBV5-4|.
ASSPGGGGAPYEQY
>12|TRBJ1-2|TRBV18|.
ASSPLDRGGGYT
>13|TRBJ2-5|TRBV29-1|.
SAGWTSGAQETQY
>13|TRBJ1-4|TRBV7-6|once
ASSLATGFNEKLF
>13|TRBJ2-7|TRBV5-1|few
ASSLAITGIYEQY
>12|TRBJ2-1|TRBV6-1|once
ASSTSGGYNEQF
>14|TRBJ1-1|TRBV5-1|.
ASSILGQGGNTEAF
>13|TRBJ1-3|TRBV2|.
ASSEQGTAGNTIY
>11|TRBJ1-1|TRBV6-5|.
ASSYRGYTEAF
>11|TRBJ2-7|TRBV7-9|.
SSSWGPQYEQY
>13|TRBJ1-1|TRBV7-9|.
SSSPRQGGDTEAF
>10|TRBJ1-2|TRBV7-9|.
ASSSPRSGYT
>9|TRBJ1-1|TRBV28|.
ASSLNREAF
>13|TRBJ1-1|TRBV5-5|.
ASSFQGVVGAEAF
>10|TRBJ1-2|TRBV29-1|.
SVDGGYYGYT
>15|TRBJ2-2|TRBV5-1|.
ASSLTLAVSNTGELF
>10|TRBJ2-7|TRBV28|once
ASSFARYEQY
>14|TRBJ2-1|TRBV7-2|.
ASSVRLADTDNEQF
>14|TRBJ2-1|TRBV6-6|.
ASFRTSGSSYNEQF